Listed here are 7 T cell receptor beta chains from one sample, sequenced in a study of shared T cell receptors in the human thymus. Using immunoSEQ multiplex PCR, the repertoire was profiled, and TCRdb retains in-frame clones only, with some absent. The table lists approximately 580,000 clones, around 78% of them singletons. In addition, the sample was reused for a study of human thymus T cells.

The sequencing input was thymocytes. The receptors derive from a boy under two years old with a congenital heart defect.

V and J are TRBV16 and TRBJ1-5; 9 bases match TRBD1. CDR1 is KGHSY and CDR2 is FQNENV in the germline V gene. Unmatched junction bases numbered 10, after V lost 4 bases and J lost 6 bases. There are 16 residues in the CDR3. The CDR3 nucleotides read TGTGCCAGCAGCCTCCTTGGGGACAGGGACTGTCAGCCCCAGCATTTT. As protein: CASSLLGDRDCQPQHF.

A few counts support this clone. The chain combines TRBV4-2 with TRBJ2-7; 8 nucleotides match TRBD2. CDR1 LGHNA and CDR2 YNFKEQ come from the germline V gene. Trimming took 4 bases from V and 2 from J; bases not matched to a gene: 13. This CDR3 is built from 17 residues. CDR3 in DNA: TGTGCCAGCAGCCCTACTAGCGGAGGGACGGTGACCTACGAGCAGTACTTC. Residues: CASSPTSGGTVTYEQYF.

The genes are TRBV7-8 and TRBJ1-4; TRBD1 matches 8 bases. The V gene's germline CDR1 is SGHVS and CDR2 FQNEAQ. CDR3 size: 16 residues. V gave up 5 bases and J gave up 5 bases; unmatched junction bases: 10. The chain's CDR3 is CASSLNHRTGNEKLFF. The CDR3 DNA sequence: TGTGCCAGCAGCCTTAACCATCGGACAGGGAATGAAAAACTGTTTTTT.

This chain connects TRBV5-1 to TRBJ2-7; D uncertain. From germline, CDR1 is SGHRS and CDR2 YFSETQ. V was trimmed by 3 bases and J by 5 bases, leaving 15 bases between them. This CDR3 contains 14 residues. CDR3 in amino acids: CASSSSRSIHEQYF. The CDR3 region has the DNA TGCGCCAGCAGCTCCTCTAGGAGTATCCACGAGCAGTACTTC. Combining the CDR3 with reference TRBV5-1 and TRBJ2-7 gives the whole variable domain KAGVTQTPRYLIKTRGQQVTLSCSPISGHRSVSWYQQTPGQGLQFLFEYFSETQRNKGNFPGRFSGRQFSNSRSEMNVSTLELGDSALYLCASSSSRSIHEQYFGPGTRLTVT.

The rearrangement links TRBV11-2 to TRBJ2-1, with 13 bases identical to TRBD2. Per germline, CDR1 SGHAT and CDR2 FQNNGV. The V and J ends lost 5 bases and 6 bases, in that order; junction bases with no gene match: 4. The CDR3 loop spans 15 amino acids. The CDR3 nucleotides are TGTGCCAGCAGCGCCGGACTAGCGGGAGTCAATGAGCAGTTCTTC. The encoded protein is CASSAGLAGVNEQFF.

The chain is built from TRBV14 and TRBJ2-3; D remains unclear. The CDR3 has 12 residues. V lost 0 bases and J 11 bases, leaving 9 bases between the germline ends. The germline CDR1 and CDR2 sequences are SGHDN and FVKESK. DNA for the CDR3: TGTGCCAGCAGCCAAGATAGAGGCCTGCAGTATTTT. Its protein product is CASSQDRGLQYF.

V and J are TRBV10-3 and TRBJ2-2; maybe TRBD1 (5 bases). Between the trimmed V and J ends, which lost 0 bases and 6 bases, there was a span of 8 bases. The CDR3 sequence is 14 residues long. Germline CDR1 is ENHRY and CDR2 is SYGVKD. CDR3 sequence: CAISESGVPGELFF. The DNA of the CDR3 is TGTGCCATCAGTGAGTCAGGGGTCCCCGGGGAGCTGTTTTTT.